This is a list of T cell receptor beta chains from one sample in a study of blood T cell repertoires in COVID-19. Produced via immunoSEQ multiplex PCR; TCRdb's table is partial and in-frame only. The table lists about 230,000 clones, about 90% of them singletons. The specimen was PBMCs or T cells enriched from blood (not recorded which). Receptors were obtained from a woman under 40 with acute COVID-19. Both conserved end residues are part of each CDR3. A row's size may be missing; if present it is once, few, many or a size class.

clone_size,v_call,j_call,cdr3_aa
-,TRBV4-2,TRBJ1-2,CASSSEDTRGYGYTF
-,TRBV29-1,TRBJ1-1,CSVELVPGENTEAFF
-,TRBV20-1,TRBJ1-5,CSASGLGRGIGEYQPQHF
-,TRBV4-3,TRBJ1-6,CASSQVTRESPLHF
-,TRBV5-4,TRBJ2-1,CASSLGLGDEQFF
-,TRBV11-3,TRBJ2-2,CASRDGQGSTGELFF
-,TRBV7-2,TRBJ1-1,CASRPPGQGARGAFF
-,TRBV11-2,TRBJ1-6,CASSLEGTGPYQINSPLHF
once,TRBV13,TRBJ2-3,CASSPNAGVDTQYF
-,TRBV4-3,TRBJ2-5,CASSQGLAGGQQETQYF
-,TRBV9,TRBJ2-3,CASSVRLTTDTQYF
once,TRBV9,TRBJ2-7,CASSPWDRVYEQYF
-,TRBV27,TRBJ1-4,CASREGQLFNEKLFF
-,TRBV27,TRBJ1-5,CASSLSGALNQPQHF
-,TRBV19,TRBJ2-7,CASSPGGMHYEQYF
-,TRBV11-2,TRBJ1-5,CASSIPDRGPLPHQPQHF
-,TRBV7-3,TRBJ2-1,CASSPGPAGDNEQFF
-,TRBV2,TRBJ1-1,CASSSSGRWAEAFF